A few counts support the clone carrying this TCR beta chain. The use of a sample-barcoded 5' primer and a J-beta primer mix characterized a second PCR of 7 to 11 cycles. Via MiXCR, TCRdb re-called the 5' RACE reads, giving one row per CDR3 protein. The data contain around 870,000 distinct CDR3 sequences, around 30% of them singletons. This sample is drawn from a study of blood T cells in healthy people across ages. Germline V gene sequence: CDR1 KGHSH, CDR2 LQKENI. The CDR3 spans 15 residues. Trimming at V came to 6 bases and at J to 9 bases, leaving 14 bases not matched to a gene. The sequenced material came from blood. The clonotype was recovered from a woman older than 75 in good health. This chain connects TRBV18 to TRBJ2-1; 7 bases match TRBD1. The CDR3 coding sequence is TGTGCCAGCTCCAGAGGGACCTCAGGGGGATCTGAGCAGTTCTTC. Translated, it gives CASSRGTSGGSEQFF.